Following are 16 T cell receptor beta chains from one sample sequenced in a study of blood T cell repertoires in COVID-19. Using immunoSEQ multiplex PCR, the repertoire was profiled, and TCRdb retains in-frame clones only, with some absent. The sample lists 100,000 to 150,000 clones, roughly 80% occurring once. Material: peripheral blood. The origin of the receptors is a woman of 80 years or more with acute or convalescent COVID-19.

The chain uses TRBV30 and TRBJ1-2, with D possibly matching TRBD1 (5 bases). This CDR3 contains 12 residues. V shed 2 bases and J shed 8 bases, with 12 bases lying between them. Germline V gene sequence: CDR1 GTSNPN, CDR2 SVGIG (reference sequence). The CDR3 DNA is TGTGCCTGGAGTAGCGGGGGGTACGGCTACACCTTC. Its translation is CAWSSGGYGYTF.

The CDR3 DNA is TGTGCCAGCAGTTACCAACAGGGTTACACGGAGTCACCCCTCCACTTT. Protein product: CASSYQQGYTESPLHF. The chain uses TRBV6-5 and TRBJ1-6, with D tentatively TRBD1 (6 bases). From germline, CDR1 is MNHEY and CDR2 SVGAGI. The CDR3 contains 16 residues. V lost 2 bases and J lost 10, with 18 bases in between.

The rearrangement joins TRBV5-1 to TRBJ1-1; D call uncertain. This CDR3 comprises 13 residues. The V and J ends lost 0 bases and 4 bases respectively, with 7 bases between them. Germline CDR1 is SGHRS and CDR2 is YFSETQ. The DNA of the CDR3 is TGCGCCAGCAGCTTGGCCGAGGGCACTGAAGCTTTCTTT. Its translation is CASSLAEGTEAFF.

V and J are TRBV5-1 and TRBJ1-3, with 9 bases that match TRBD1. Germline V gives CDR1 SGHRS, CDR2 YFSETQ. J lost 2 bases, V lost 5 bases, and 8 bases had no gene match. There are 16 residues in the CDR3. The chain's CDR3 is CASSWDRERAGNTIYF. The CDR3 coding sequence is TGCGCCAGCAGTTGGGACAGGGAGAGGGCTGGAAACACCATATATTTT.

The chain employs TRBV7-9 and TRBJ1-6; TRBD1 might be the D (6 bases). CDR3 length: 14 amino acids. V lost 5 bases, J lost 7 bases, and 12 bases lay in between. Germline CDR1 reads SEHNR; CDR2 reads FQNEAQ (reference sequence). In DNA form, the CDR3 reads TGTGCCAGCAGCCACACTCAGGGGAATTCACCCCTCCACTTT. This codes for CASSHTQGNSPLHF.

By sample fraction, this clone is medium-sized. The chain links TRBV9 to TRBJ2-7, with 11 nucleotides matching TRBD1. Per germline, CDR1 SGDLS and CDR2 YYNGEE. The CDR3 is 17 residues long. V dropped 3 bases and J dropped 4; count of bases not matched to a gene: 12. CDR3 coding DNA: TGTGCCAGCAGCGAATGGGACGGACAGGGGGCTCGGTACGAGCAGTACTTC. Translation gives CASSEWDGQGARYEQYF.

V and J are TRBV6-5 and TRBJ2-6; D gene ambiguous. Germline CDR1 reads MNHEY; CDR2 reads SVGAGI. V shed 6 bases and J shed 0 bases, with 9 bases lying between them. This CDR3 is built from 15 residues. Written as DNA, the CDR3 is TGTGCCAGCAGCCTGACATACTCTGGGGCCAACGTCCTGACTTTC. Translating it yields CASSLTYSGANVLTF.

The genes are TRBV28 and TRBJ1-5; 8 nucleotides agree with TRBD1. With 3 bases clipped from V and 6 bases from J, the junction kept 7 bases outside the gene matches. The germline V gene has CDR1 MDHEN and CDR2 SYDVKM. The CDR3 totals 15 residues. This chain's CDR3 is CASSFSGGASQPQHF. The CDR3, as DNA: TGTGCCAGCAGTTTTTCAGGGGGCGCCAGTCAGCCCCAGCATTTT.

J is TRBJ1-6 and V is TRBV3-1 (or the pseudogene TRBV3-2); perhaps TRBD1 as D (6 bases). The V gene lost 1 base and the J gene lost 9 bases, with 13 bases spanning the gap. This CDR3 has 15 residues. Germline values: CDR1 LGHDT, CDR2 YNNKEL (reference sequence). This CDR3 reads CASSQVRQGSSPLHF. CDR3 sequence (DNA): TGTGCCAGCAGCCAAGTTCGGCAGGGGAGTTCACCCCTCCACTTT.

The gene calls are TRBV24-1 and TRBJ2-2, with D possibly TRBD1 on 5 matching bases. Trimming removed 4 bases from V and 4 bases from J, with 18 bases in between. The CDR3 covers 17 residues. The germline V gene has CDR1 KGHDR and CDR2 SFDVKD. CDR3 in amino acids: CATSDSRARTGTGELFF. CDR3 DNA: TGTGCCACCAGTGACTCCAGGGCCCGGACGGGCACCGGGGAGCTGTTTTTT.

This chain joins TRBV13 and TRBJ1-1; 8 nucleotides match TRBD1. The germline CDR1 and CDR2 sequences are PRHDT and FYEKMQ (reference sequence). This CDR3 contains 17 residues. Trimming took 1 base from V and 0 from J; bases not matched to a gene: 7. The CDR3 region is CASSLEGTGEVNTEAFF. CDR3 coding DNA: TGTGCCAGCAGCTTAGAGGGGACAGGAGAAGTGAACACTGAAGCTTTCTTT.

The V call is TRBV7-9, the J call TRBJ2-7, with 8 bases lining up with TRBD2. V lost 5 bases and J lost 0; bases outside the gene matches: 9. The CDR3 sequence is 16 residues long. CDR1 and CDR2 from the germline V gene are SEHNR and FQNEAQ (reference sequence). The CDR3 loop is CASSTARLAGSYEQYF. The DNA for the CDR3 is TGTGCCAGCAGCACAGCTCGTCTAGCGGGCTCCTACGAGCAGTACTTC. The full variable domain, with the rest looked up from reference TRBV7-9 and TRBJ2-7, is DTGVSQNPRHKITKRGQNVTFRCDPISEHNRLYWYRQTLGQGPEFLTYFQNEAQLEKSRLLSDRFSAERPKGSFSTLEIQRTEQGDSAMYLCASSTARLAGSYEQYFGPGTRLTVT.

The chain couples TRBV27 to TRBJ2-7; TRBD1 matches at 8 bases. Germline CDR1 and CDR2: MNHEY and SMNVEV (reference sequence). J lost 2 bases, V lost 6 bases, and 3 bases had no gene match. The CDR3 runs 13 residues. The CDR3 region has the DNA TGTGCCAGCAGAACAGGGGGAACCTACGAGCAGTACTTC. Amino acid sequence: CASRTGGTYEQYF.

The chain is built from TRBV6-5 and TRBJ2-4; maybe TRBD1 (7 bases). CDR3 size: 15 residues. Trimming removed 6 bases from V and 7 bases from J, with 19 bases in between. The germline gives CDR1 MNHEY, CDR2 SVGAGI. In DNA form, the CDR3 reads TGTGCCAGCAGCCCAGCGGCAGCAGGGGGGAACATTCAGTACTTC. It is translated as CASSPAAAGGNIQYF.

The chain joins TRBV6-2 or TRBV6-3 to TRBJ2-7; D might be TRBD2 (5 bases). Germline V gene lookup returns CDR1 MNHEY and CDR2 SVGEGT. V lost 0 bases and J lost 13, with 10 bases in between. The CDR3 has 11 amino acids. CDR3 in DNA: TGTGCCAGCAGTTACTCGCGGGCAGCATACTTC. Translation: CASSYSRAAYF.

The V and J genes are TRBV9 and TRBJ1-2; 8 bases line up with TRBD1. Germline lookup yields CDR1 SGDLS and CDR2 YYNGEE. J was trimmed by 8 bases and V by 4 bases; bases with no gene match: 13. The CDR3 is 15 amino acids. CDR3 sequence reads: CASSLVSQGAGGYTF. The DNA of the CDR3 is TGTGCCAGCAGCCTGGTCTCCCAGGGGGCAGGGGGCTACACCTTC.